The 20 T cell receptor beta chains below all came from one sample that was sequenced in a study of blood T cell repertoires in COVID-19. TCRdb's table, derived via immunoSEQ multiplex PCR, lists solely in-frame clones and lacks some. The repertoire has more than 250,000 clones, roughly 85% of them found once; the top ten carry about 5%. Sequenced: PBMCs or T cells enriched from blood (not recorded which). The receptors were gathered from a man in his forties or fifties who had been exposed to COVID-19.

J is TRBJ2-1 and V is TRBV19; 8 nucleotides line up with TRBD1. Germline CDR1 is LNHDA and CDR2 is SQIVND (reference sequence). The CDR3 length is 18 residues. V was pared by 9 bases and J by 10 bases, with 26 bases of the junction left unmatched. DNA for the CDR3: TGTGCCAGCGGTGGGCCGGGACAGGCGCGGTTGACAACGGGCGAGCAGTTCTTC. Its translation: CASGGPGQARLTTGEQFF.

The V and J genes are TRBV30 and TRBJ2-6; 9 bases line up with TRBD1. CDR3 size: 16 residues. Germline trimming cut 4 bases from V and 0 bases from J; bases unmatched to any gene: 4. Germline CDR1 GTSNPN, CDR2 SVGIG (reference sequence). The DNA for the CDR3 is TGTGCCTGGAAGGGACAGGGCTTCTCTGGGGCCAACGTCCTGACTTTC. Protein: CAWKGQGFSGANVLTF.

The J gene is TRBJ2-1, the V gene TRBV9, with TRBD2 as a possible D gene (6 bases). In germline, CDR1 is SGDLS, CDR2 YYNGEE. V lost 3 bases and J 5 bases, leaving 18 bases between the germline ends. This CDR3 has 16 residues. The CDR3, as DNA: TGTGCCAGCAGCGGTAGCGGTCCACTCAGCCACAATGAGCAGTTCTTC. It encodes CASSGSGPLSHNEQFF.

This clone has more than one count but fewer than ten. This chain uses TRBV29-1 with TRBJ2-1; tentatively, D is TRBD1 (6 bases). Deletions cut 3 bases from V and 7 bases from J, with 13 bases between. CDR3 length: 13 amino acids. Germline loops: CDR1 SQVTM, CDR2 ANQGSEA. CDR3 sequence reads: CSVDSWDTNEQFF. Here the CDR3 DNA reads TGCAGCGTTGACTCCTGGGACACGAATGAGCAGTTCTTC.

This clone appeared a few times. The J gene is TRBJ2-7, the V gene TRBV2; possible D gene TRBD1, 5 bases. Germline CDR1 is SNHLY and CDR2 is FYNNEI. Trimming pared 5 bases from V and 3 bases from J, leaving 14 bases between. The CDR3 consists of 14 residues. The CDR3 nucleotides are TGTGCCAGCAGTTATAATACAGGTGGCTACGAGCAGTACTTC. The encoded protein is CASSYNTGGYEQYF. Together with reference TRBV2 and TRBJ2-7, the CDR3 gives the full variable domain: EPEVTQTPSHQVTQMGQEVILRCVPISNHLYFYWYRQILGQKVEFLVSFYNNEISEKSEIFDDQFSVERPDGSNFTLKIRSTKLEDSAMYFCASSYNTGGYEQYFGPGTRLTVT.

The J gene is TRBJ2-2, the V gene TRBV9, with no clear D. Germline V gene data show CDR1 as SGDLS and CDR2 as YYNGEE. V lost 2 bases and J 2 bases, leaving 10 bases between the germline ends. CDR3 length: 15 amino acids. The DNA for the CDR3 is TGTGCCAGCAGCGTTCTAGGCGCAAACACCGGGGAGCTGTTTTTT. Encoded protein: CASSVLGANTGELFF.

This clone was seen once. This chain joins TRBV6-5 and TRBJ2-1; D possibly corresponds to TRBD2 (6 bases). V dropped 8 bases and J dropped 6 bases, with 20 bases sitting between them. Germline CDR1 MNHEY, CDR2 SVGAGI. The CDR3 is 15 residues long. The DNA of the CDR3 is TGTGCCAGCGTTTTGGGCCCGGGACTTTCCAATGAGCAGTTCTTC. Amino acids: CASVLGPGLSNEQFF.

The CDR3 protein is CASRGREIQETQYF. The CDR3 DNA follows: TGTGCCAGTAGGGGTAGAGAAATCCAAGAGACCCAGTACTTC. This chain connects TRBV11-2 to TRBJ2-5; tentative D call: TRBD1 (5 bases). V dropped 9 bases and J dropped 1 base, with 15 bases sitting between them. Germline V CDR1 and CDR2: SGHAT, FQNNGV. There are 14 residues in the CDR3.

The CDR3, as DNA: TGTGCCAGCAGTCTGACAGGGGCCTACAATGAGCAGTTCTTC. Translating gives CASSLTGAYNEQFF. The chain employs TRBV27 and TRBJ2-1, with TRBD1 matching 8 bases. Germline loops: CDR1 MNHEY, CDR2 SMNVEV (reference sequence). The V gene end was trimmed by 5 bases and the J gene end by 2 bases; junction bases not matched to a gene: 2. This CDR3 is 14 amino acids long.

This clone has just a few counts. J is TRBJ2-7 and V is TRBV6-5, with TRBD2 as a possible D gene (6 bases). CDR1 is MNHEY, CDR2 SVGAGI, per germline. V lost 5 bases to trimming and J lost 5 bases, with 16 bases between them. The CDR3 loop spans 14 amino acids. CDR3 nucleotides: TGTGCCAGCAGTATTAGACTAGTTTTAGACGAGCAGTACTTC. It is translated as CASSIRLVLDEQYF.

The rearrangement joins TRBV5-4 to TRBJ2-7; 9 positions agree with TRBD2. Germline V CDR1 and CDR2: SGHNT, YYREEE (reference sequence). The CDR3 is 16 amino acids. The V segment lost 0 bases and the J segment 5 bases; nucleotides outside the gene matches: 9. CDR3: CASSLGVAGELDEQYF. In nucleotides, the CDR3 is TGTGCCAGCAGCTTGGGTGTAGCGGGAGAGCTAGACGAGCAGTACTTC.

V and J are TRBV12-3 or TRBV12-4 and TRBJ2-1; perhaps TRBD1 as D (6 bases). CDR3 length: 13 amino acids. V dropped 6 bases and J dropped 5 bases, with 11 bases sitting between them. CDR3 bases: TGTGCCAGCAGGACTACAGGGAACAATGAGCAGTTCTTC. Protein sequence: CASRTTGNNEQFF.

The chain recombines TRBV5-1 with TRBJ2-3, with TRBD2 identical over 9 bases. This CDR3 region has 16 residues. CDR1 is SGHRS and CDR2 is YFSETQ in the germline V gene. Trimming at V came to 4 bases and at J to 0 bases, leaving 6 bases not matched to a gene. CDR3 sequence (DNA): TGCGCCAGCAGCCCAGCGGGAGGTACTAGCACAGATACGCAGTATTTT. Translated: CASSPAGGTSTDTQYF.

For this clone: Compared with germline, one end of the junction differs, possibly owing to a read error. The chain couples TRBV29-1 to TRBJ2-1; weak D call: TRBD2 (7 bases). The CDR3 is 14 amino acids. Germline CDR1 and CDR2: SQVTM and ANQGSEA. CDR3 sequence: CSAEMRGPYNEQFF. DNA of the CDR3: TGCAGCGCTGAAATGCGGGGGCCCTACAATGAGCAGTTCTTC.

The chain recombines TRBV9 with TRBJ1-1, with D possibly matching TRBD1 (6 bases). Germline V lookup: CDR1 SGDLS, CDR2 YYNGEE. Trimming stripped 0 bases from V and 4 bases from J, with 13 bases between. CDR3 length: 15 amino acids. DNA for the CDR3: TGTGCCAGCAGCGTAGTAACAGGGTCGGGCACTGAAGCTTTCTTT. Its translation is CASSVVTGSGTEAFF.

The rearrangement joins TRBV10-3 to TRBJ2-1, with a tentative D call TRBD1 (6 bases). The CDR3 loop spans 13 amino acids. The V gene's germline CDR1 is ENHRY and CDR2 SYGVKD. Deletions cut 10 bases from V and 7 bases from J, with 17 bases between. The CDR3 spells CATTGHLFNEQFF. The CDR3 nucleotides are TGTGCCACCACGGGACACTTGTTTAATGAGCAGTTCTTC.

The chain joins TRBV4-1 to TRBJ2-5; TRBD1 is a possible D gene (6 bases). The CDR3 totals 16 residues. The ends were cut back, 1 base at V and 2 bases at J, with 14 bases in the middle. In germline, CDR1 is MGHRA, CDR2 YSYEKL. The CDR3 is CASSQAQVGGQETQYF. CDR3 DNA: TGCGCCAGCAGCCAAGCGCAGGTAGGGGGACAAGAGACCCAGTACTTC.

V usage is TRBV12-3 or TRBV12-4 and J usage is TRBJ2-2; D is possibly TRBD1 (5 bases). Trimming took 3 bases from V and 8 from J, leaving 10 bases between them. The CDR3 consists of 13 residues. The CDR3 DNA follows: TGTGCCAGCAGTTTGGTGGCAGGGGGGGAGCTGTTTTTT. This translates into CASSLVAGGELFF.

A single count supports this clone. Here the CDR3 reads CASSQQGGGYTF. CDR3 coding DNA: TGTGCCAGCAGCCAACAGGGGGGTGGCTACACCTTC. This chain links TRBV3-1 (or the pseudogene TRBV3-2) with TRBJ1-2; 7 bases are shared with TRBD1. The junction had 1 base not matched to a gene; V was cut back by 2 bases and J by 7 bases. CDR1 and CDR2 (germline): LGHDT, YNNKEL (reference sequence). This CDR3 is 12 amino acids long.

The chain combines TRBV5-4 with TRBJ2-7; D ambiguous. This CDR3 region has 15 residues. CDR1 is SGHNT, CDR2 YYREEE, per germline (reference sequence). The germline V and J ends were trimmed by 0 bases and 0 bases, with 10 bases remaining between them. In DNA form, the CDR3 reads TGTGCCAGCAGCTTGGATTTGGCCAGCTCCTACGAGCAGTACTTC. This encodes CASSLDLASSYEQYF.